Listed here are 32 T cell receptor beta chains from one sample, sequenced in a study of T cell responses to AZD1222 COVID-19 vaccine. The table came from immunoSEQ multiplex PCR; TCRdb's copy has only in-frame clones and leaves some out. The data show about 140,000 clones, roughly 90% seen once. The input for sequencing was peripheral blood, taken on day 0 of AZD1222 vaccination. The receptors derive from an adult in good health.

The rearrangement links TRBV13 to TRBJ1-4; no clear D. CDR3 size: 16 residues. The V gene lost 3 bases and the J gene lost 5 bases, with 16 bases spanning the gap. Germline V gene sequence: CDR1 PRHDT, CDR2 FYEKMQ (reference sequence). CDR3 loop: CASSLGIGGENEKLFF. The CDR3 DNA is TGTGCCAGCAGCTTGGGGATCGGTGGGGAGAATGAAAAACTGTTTTTT.

This chain uses TRBV6-6 with TRBJ2-1; possibly TRBD1 for D (6 bases). CDR3 length: 16 residues. The germline V gene encodes CDR1 MNHNY and CDR2 SVGAGI (reference sequence). V lost 4 bases, J lost 3 bases, and 16 bases lay in between. The CDR3 here is CASSFPQGAVYNEQFF. The CDR3 DNA reads as TGTGCCAGCAGTTTCCCACAGGGTGCCGTCTACAATGAGCAGTTCTTC.

The genes are TRBV3-1 (or the pseudogene TRBV3-2) and TRBJ2-3; no definite D call. This CDR3 is 16 amino acids long. CDR1 and CDR2 from the germline V gene are LGHDT and YNNKEL (reference sequence). V was shortened by 3 bases and J by 0 bases, with 13 bases between the two germline ends. In DNA, the CDR3 is TGTGCCAGCAGCCAGTATTATCCGTCTAGCACAGATACGCAGTATTTT. Encoded protein: CASSQYYPSSTDTQYF.

V usage is TRBV7-9 and J usage is TRBJ2-5; 7 bases are a match to TRBD1. The CDR3 runs 14 residues. Germline V gene sequence: CDR1 SEHNR, CDR2 FQNEAQ (reference sequence). The junction had 5 bases not matched to a gene; V was cut back by 3 bases and J by 4 bases. CDR3 sequence reads: CASSLTGLSETQYF. CDR3 DNA sequence: TGTGCCAGCAGCTTGACAGGGTTGTCAGAGACCCAGTACTTC.

The chain carries TRBV29-1 and TRBJ1-2; D is possibly TRBD1 (6 bases). The CDR3 contains 14 residues. Looked up from germline, CDR1 is SQVTM and CDR2 is ANQGSEA. Trimming left V 7 bases short and J 5 bases short, with 20 bases between. In nucleotides, the CDR3 is TGCAGCGCCGATTCCCGGGACACTGCGTATGGCTACACCTTC. This translates into CSADSRDTAYGYTF.

This chain connects TRBV28 to TRBJ1-5, with a weak D call TRBD1 (5 bases). Germline V lookup: CDR1 MDHEN, CDR2 SYDVKM. The CDR3 is 16 residues long. The V end was cut by 7 bases, the J end by 3 bases, with 19 bases between. The CDR3 nucleotides read TGTGCCAGCACCTCCTGGGAAGGGGCGGTCAATCAGCCCCAGCATTTT. Translation gives CASTSWEGAVNQPQHF.

The chain recombines TRBV14 with TRBJ2-2, with D possibly TRBD2 on 6 matching bases. CDR1 and CDR2 from the germline V gene are SGHDN and FVKESK. Trimming took off 4 bases at V and 7 bases at J, with 16 bases between the two ends. This CDR3 region has 15 residues. CDR3 in amino acids: CASSPWRGWVGELFF. For the CDR3, the DNA is TGTGCCAGCAGCCCCTGGAGGGGATGGGTCGGGGAGCTGTTTTTT.

This chain links TRBV30 with TRBJ2-7; maybe TRBD2 (6 bases). CDR3 length: 12 amino acids. Germline CDR1 is GTSNPN and CDR2 is SVGIG (reference sequence). The V gene lost 5 bases and the J gene lost 5 bases, with 13 bases spanning the gap. For the CDR3, the DNA is TGTGCCTGGTTGCTGGGAGGCAACGAGCAGTACTTC. The encoded protein is CAWLLGGNEQYF.

This sequence joins TRBV3-1 (or the pseudogene TRBV3-2) and TRBJ1-3; maybe TRBD1 (5 bases). Germline V CDR1 and CDR2: LGHDT, YNNKEL (reference sequence). The CDR3 loop spans 19 amino acids. The V and J ends lost 1 base and 4 bases respectively, with 23 bases between them. The CDR3 DNA reads TGTGCCAGCAGCCAAGCGTTCTCATGGACCCTCCGGGACGGAAACACCATATATTTT. Its protein product is CASSQAFSWTLRDGNTIYF.

The gene calls are TRBV19 and TRBJ2-2; no definite D call. The CDR3 covers 12 residues. Per the germline V gene, CDR1 is LNHDA and CDR2 is SQIVND (reference sequence). With 3 bases removed from V and 6 bases from J, the gap between germline ends came to 5 bases. The CDR3 sequence: CASSIRPGELFF. The CDR3 DNA is TGTGCCAGTAGTATCCGTCCCGGGGAGCTGTTTTTT.

This chain uses TRBV28 with TRBJ1-4, with 10 nucleotides matching TRBD1. The J segment lost 0 bases and the V segment lost 8 bases, leaving 3 bases of the junction unmatched. This CDR3 comprises 15 residues. Germline CDR1 reads MDHEN; CDR2 reads SYDVKM. CDR3 bases: TGTGCCAGCGCCGGACAGGGGGCAACTAATGAAAAACTGTTTTTT. Its protein is CASAGQGATNEKLFF.

This clone was seen just once. The V gene is TRBV6-5, the J gene TRBJ1-3; D is perhaps TRBD1 (5 bases). The CDR3 totals 14 residues. With 8 bases removed from V and 0 bases from J, the gap between germline ends came to 11 bases. The V gene's germline CDR1 is MNHEY and CDR2 SVGAGI. The CDR3 spells CASYPGGSGNTIYF. The CDR3 region has the DNA TGTGCCAGCTACCCCGGGGGCTCTGGAAACACCATATATTTT.

The chain uses TRBV19 and TRBJ1-4; TRBD1 matches at 8 bases. Germline V lookup: CDR1 LNHDA, CDR2 SQIVND (reference sequence). The CDR3 has 15 residues. The V segment lost 10 bases and the J segment 0 bases; nucleotides outside the gene matches: 7. The CDR3 loop reads CATRDRGATNEKLFF. The CDR3 DNA reads as TGTGCCACTCGAGACAGGGGAGCAACTAATGAAAAACTGTTTTTT.

The V and J genes are TRBV3-1 (or the pseudogene TRBV3-2) and TRBJ2-4, with TRBD1 matching 7 bases. The CDR3 is 17 residues long. Looked up from germline, CDR1 is LGHDT and CDR2 is YNNKEL (reference sequence). The trim removed 4 bases at V and 0 bases at J, leaving 9 bases unmatched. The DNA for the CDR3 is TGTGCCAGCAGCCTCGACAGGGAAGGGGCAGCCAAAAACATTCAGTACTTC. This codes for CASSLDREGAAKNIQYF.

The V gene is TRBV7-8, the J gene TRBJ2-1; no clear D gene. The CDR3 has 11 residues. CDR1 is SGHVS and CDR2 is FQNEAQ in the germline V gene. V lost 8 bases to trimming and J lost 6 bases, with 8 bases between them. CDR3 residues: CASGKTNEQFF. DNA of the CDR3: TGTGCCAGCGGGAAAACCAATGAGCAGTTCTTC.

The V and J genes are TRBV6-2 or TRBV6-3 and TRBJ2-3, with TRBD2 matching 11 bases. V was pared by 6 bases and J by 6 bases, with 11 bases of the junction left unmatched. The CDR3 spans 16 residues. Germline V gene sequence: CDR1 MNHEY, CDR2 SVGEGT. The CDR3 is CASSQYSSGRFDTQYF. The CDR3 nucleotides read TGTGCCAGCAGCCAATACTCTAGCGGGAGGTTCGATACGCAGTATTTT.

V and J are TRBV6-5 and TRBJ1-1; TRBD1 matches 10 bases. Germline assignment: CDR1 MNHEY and CDR2 SVGAGI. The CDR3 loop spans 15 amino acids. The V gene end was trimmed by 2 bases and the J gene end by 5 bases; junction bases not matched to a gene: 5. The chain's CDR3 is CASSYRQGAGTEAFF. CDR3 DNA sequence: TGTGCCAGCAGTTACCGACAGGGGGCGGGTACTGAAGCTTTCTTT.

V usage is TRBV9 and J usage is TRBJ2-1; TRBD2 agrees at 10 bases. Unmatched junction bases numbered 10, after V lost 3 bases and J lost 10 bases. This CDR3 is 15 amino acids long. Per the germline V gene, CDR1 is SGDLS and CDR2 is YYNGEE. The CDR3 bases are TGTGCCAGCAGCGCATCCGGGACTAGCGCTCGGGAGCAGTTCTTC. Translating it yields CASSASGTSAREQFF.

This clone was picked up one time. This CDR3 reads CASWTAYEQYF. The CDR3 DNA follows: TGTGCCAGCTGGACAGCCTACGAGCAGTACTTC. This chain connects TRBV6-5 to TRBJ2-7; D perhaps matches TRBD1 (6 bases). V lost 8 bases, J lost 2 bases, and 7 bases lay in between. The CDR3 sequence is 11 residues long. The germline gives CDR1 MNHEY, CDR2 SVGAGI.

This clone is a singleton in its sample. CDR3: CASSIEGGLNGELFF. CDR3 DNA: TGTGCCAGTAGTATAGAGGGAGGGTTGAACGGGGAGCTGTTTTTT. The gene calls are TRBV19 and TRBJ2-2; 7 bases fit TRBD2. Germline lookup yields CDR1 LNHDA and CDR2 SQIVND (reference sequence). This CDR3 spans 15 amino acids. Germline trimming cut 0 bases from V and 7 bases from J; bases unmatched to any gene: 5.

The rearrangement links TRBV9 to TRBJ2-5; TRBD2 aligns across 7 bases. Per germline, CDR1 SGDLS and CDR2 YYNGEE. J lost 5 bases, V lost 0 bases, and 7 bases had no gene match. CDR3 length: 15 amino acids. The CDR3 reads CASSVGPTSRETQYF. The DNA of the CDR3 is TGTGCCAGCAGCGTAGGGCCGACTAGCCGGGAGACCCAGTACTTC.

This sequence joins TRBV27 and TRBJ2-2; TRBD1 aligns across 10 bases. The CDR3 loop spans 14 amino acids. Trimming took 6 bases from V and 4 from J; bases not matched to a gene: 2. CDR1 and CDR2 from the germline V gene are MNHEY and SMNVEV (reference sequence). The CDR3 spells CASRRTGGTGELFF. CDR3 in DNA: TGTGCCAGCAGGCGGACAGGGGGCACCGGGGAGCTGTTTTTT.

This sequence joins TRBV5-6 and TRBJ2-1; TRBD2 might be the D (6 bases). The germline CDR1 and CDR2 sequences are SGHDT and YYEEEE. This CDR3 is built from 14 residues. Trimming pared 3 bases from V and 6 bases from J, leaving 13 bases between. DNA for the CDR3: TGTGCCAGCAGCTCAGGTCGGACTATCAATGAGCAGTTCTTC. Amino acids: CASSSGRTINEQFF.

The V gene is TRBV6-1, the J gene TRBJ2-1; the D gene is possibly TRBD2 (5 bases). Trimming cost V 6 bases and J 6 bases, with 12 bases left between them. The CDR3 is 13 residues long. Germline CDR1 MNHNS, CDR2 SASEGT. In nucleotides, the CDR3 is TGTGCCAGCAGCAACCGGGATACCAATGAGCAGTTCTTC. Translated, it gives CASSNRDTNEQFF.

This chain connects TRBV19 to TRBJ1-4; D remains ambiguous. The V end was cut by 6 bases, the J end by 5 bases, with 16 bases between. The CDR3 totals 15 residues. CDR1 and CDR2 (germline): LNHDA, SQIVND (reference sequence). CDR3 sequence (DNA): TGTGCCAGTAGCCCCCCCGGGGTCCCGAATGAAAAACTGTTTTTT. This sequence encodes CASSPPGVPNEKLFF.

The chain is built from TRBV3-1 (or the pseudogene TRBV3-2) and TRBJ1-4; possibly TRBD1 for D (6 bases). The CDR3 covers 17 residues. V dropped 4 bases and J dropped 4 bases, with 19 bases sitting between them. CDR1 and CDR2 from the germline V gene are LGHDT and YNNKEL (reference sequence). The CDR3 DNA follows: TGTGCCAGCAGCCCGCGACCCCACAGGGAAGATAATGAAAAACTGTTTTTT. Protein product: CASSPRPHREDNEKLFF.

This clone was counted a single time. V is TRBV9 and J is TRBJ2-7, with D maybe TRBD2 (6 bases). Germline V lookup: CDR1 SGDLS, CDR2 YYNGEE. The CDR3 loop spans 14 amino acids. Trimming pared 0 bases from V and 6 bases from J, leaving 13 bases between. CDR3 in DNA: TGTGCCAGCAGCGTAGGGGACTCCGTGGGCGAGCAGTACTTC. Its protein is CASSVGDSVGEQYF.

The rearrangement links TRBV15 to TRBJ2-5; D gene uncertain. The CDR3 consists of 15 residues. The V end lost 0 bases, the J end lost 5 bases, and 13 bases lay between the germline ends. Germline CDR1 LNHNV, CDR2 YYDKDF (reference sequence). The CDR3 loop reads CATSRDPPPRETQYF. CDR3 in DNA: TGTGCCACCAGCAGAGATCCCCCGCCCAGGGAGACCCAGTACTTC.

This clone has just one count. This rearrangement joins TRBV7-3 to TRBJ1-1; D ambiguous. Trimming removed 3 bases from V and 5 bases from J, with 10 bases in between. The CDR3 runs to 13 residues. Germline CDR1 is SGHTA and CDR2 is FQGTGA. In nucleotides, the CDR3 is TGTGCCAGCAGCTTTGAGGTAGCAACTGAAGCTTTCTTT. Encoded protein: CASSFEVATEAFF.

This clone was recorded once. This sequence joins TRBV9 and TRBJ2-1, with TRBD2 identical over 9 bases. Germline-derived CDR1 and CDR2 are SGDLS and YYNGEE. Germline trimming cut 7 bases from V and 9 bases from J; bases unmatched to any gene: 23. The CDR3 is 18 amino acids. The CDR3 spells CASGSPAVASGISAEQFF. The CDR3 DNA reads TGTGCCAGCGGGTCTCCGGCGGTGGCTAGCGGGATATCGGCTGAGCAGTTCTTC.

The rearrangement links TRBV15 to TRBJ1-1; D gene ambiguous. V gave up 2 bases and J gave up 1 base, with 14 bases separating them. In germline, CDR1 is LNHNV, CDR2 YYDKDF (reference sequence). The CDR3 is 16 amino acids. CDR3 nucleotides: TGTGCCACCAGCAGACCTTTCGGGATACCGAACACTGAAGCTTTCTTT. Its translation: CATSRPFGIPNTEAFF.

The rearrangement links TRBV7-2 to TRBJ2-5, with D perhaps matching TRBD1 or TRBD2 (5 bases each). Trimming left V 5 bases short and J 5 bases short, with 21 bases between. The CDR3 consists of 16 residues. CDR1 SGHTA and CDR2 FQGNSA come from the germline V gene. The CDR3 protein is CASSAAGTDLWETQYF. The CDR3 nucleotides read TGTGCCAGCAGCGCCGCCGGGACCGACCTGTGGGAGACCCAGTACTTC.